What follows are 5 T cell receptor beta chains derived from one specimen sequenced in a study of blood T cell repertoires in COVID-19. Sequencing was performed with immunoSEQ multiplex PCR; in TCRdb, only in-frame clones are kept and a portion is missing. The sample consists of about 180,000 clones, approximately 89% of them appearing once. Material for sequencing was peripheral blood. These receptor sequences come from a woman aged 25 to 39 with acute or convalescent COVID-19.

About this clone: Relative to the germline gene, one junction end is altered; a read error may explain this. The rearrangement links TRBV7-7 to TRBJ2-1; TRBD2 aligns across 13 bases. The CDR3 sequence is 14 residues long. Germline V CDR1 and CDR2: SSHAT, FNYEAQ (reference sequence). DNA of the CDR3: TGTGCTAGCAGCTTAACTAGCGGGAGGGATGAGCAGTTCTTC. Protein: CASSLTSGRDEQFF.

The J gene is TRBJ2-7, the V gene TRBV4-1; no clear D gene. The CDR3 has 12 amino acids. Trimming pared 4 bases from V and 3 bases from J, leaving 7 bases between. Germline lookup yields CDR1 MGHRA and CDR2 YSYEKL. CDR3 coding DNA: TGCGCCAGCAGCCCGACGGGCTACGAGCAGTACTTC. Translated: CASSPTGYEQYF.

The rearrangement joins TRBV5-1 to TRBJ2-3; D gene unclear. Per the germline V gene, CDR1 is SGHRS and CDR2 is YFSETQ. CDR3 length equals 13 residues. The germline V and J ends were trimmed by 6 bases and 3 bases, with 11 bases remaining between them. DNA for the CDR3: TGCGCCAGCACCCGTGACTTGACAGATACGCAGTATTTT. Translated: CASTRDLTDTQYF.

This clone was observed a single time. The rearrangement uses TRBV2 and TRBJ1-3; D is ambiguous. In germline, CDR1 is SNHLY, CDR2 FYNNEI. Trimming took off 8 bases at V and 0 bases at J, with 8 bases between the two ends. The CDR3 totals 13 residues. CDR3 sequence reads: CASVYYSGNTIYF. DNA of the CDR3: TGTGCCAGCGTTTATTACTCTGGAAACACCATATATTTT.

The CDR3 DNA reads as TGTGCCAGCAGCCAAGGGGCTCAGGGTTCACCCCTCCACTTT. Translating gives CASSQGAQGSPLHF. The chain couples TRBV3-1 (or the pseudogene TRBV3-2) to TRBJ1-6; D may be TRBD1 (5 bases). The germline CDR1 and CDR2 sequences are LGHDT and YNNKEL (reference sequence). Trimming stripped 1 base from V and 9 bases from J, with 10 bases between. The CDR3 totals 14 residues.